The rows below give T cell receptor beta chains drawn from one sample of a study of identical twins. TCRdb ran MiXCR on the 5' RACE reads and lists one entry per CDR3 protein. The sample includes roughly 770,000 distinct CDR3 sequences, 15% to 20% seen only once; the top ten take around 12%. The same data also went into a second study, on T cells expressing NK-cell markers.

The sample taken for sequencing was PBMCs. The receptors were sampled from a woman aged 18-35 years in good health. The CDR3 runs from the conserved cysteine through the conserved F or W. Fields, in order: clone size, J gene, D gene, V gene, CDR3 protein, CDR3 DNA. The D gene is left open where the match is weak. Not every row has a clone size; where given, it reads once, few, many or a size class.

NA	TRBJ1-5	NA	TRBV12-3/TRBV12-4	CASSIGGKGNQPQHF	TGTGCCAGCAGCATAGGTGGGAAGGGCAATCAGCCCCAGCATTTT
few	TRBJ2-1	TRBD2	TRBV7-2	CASSSSGPSYNEQFF	TGTGCCAGCAGCTCTAGCGGTCCTTCCTACAATGAGCAGTTCTTC
NA	TRBJ2-4	TRBD1	TRBV6-5	CASSYSRQGGGIQYF	TGTGCCAGCAGTTACTCCCGACAGGGCGGTGGGATTCAGTACTTC
NA	TRBJ1-2	NA	TRBV20-1	CSGTKSRGWGGYGYTF	TGCAGTGGCACCAAATCAAGGGGTTGGGGGGGGTATGGCTACACCTTC
many	TRBJ1-5	NA	TRBV12-3/TRBV12-4	CASSLGRVNQPQHF	TGTGCCAGCAGTTTAGGGAGGGTTAATCAGCCCCAGCATTTT
few	TRBJ1-4	TRBD1	TRBV6-1	CATRWRGTGDEKLFF	TGTGCCACCAGATGGAGAGGGACAGGGGACGAAAAACTGTTTTTT
many	TRBJ1-2	NA	TRBV9	CASSRLGGRGDGYTF	TGTGCCAGCAGCCGGTTGGGAGGCCGTGGGGATGGCTACACCTTC
NA	TRBJ1-5	NA	TRBV5-5	CASSLAVGTGNHPQHF	TGTGCCAGCAGCTTGGCCGTTGGGACGGGCAATCACCCCCAGCATTTT
NA	TRBJ2-1	TRBD1	TRBV11-2	CASSSLEGQGEFF	TGTGCCAGCAGCTCACTTGAGGGACAGGGAGAGTTCTTC
NA	TRBJ2-7	TRBD1	TRBV7-9	CAGNRGSEQYF	TGTGCCGGTAACAGGGGATCGGAGCAGTACTTC
NA	TRBJ2-3	TRBD2	TRBV6-5	CASSYSAAGGTDTQYF	TGTGCCAGCAGTTACTCGGCAGCGGGGGGAACAGATACGCAGTATTTT
NA	TRBJ1-1	TRBD1	TRBV6-1	CASSEPRQGWGTEAFF	TGTGCCAGCAGTGAACCCCGACAGGGATGGGGCACTGAAGCTTTCTTT
NA	TRBJ2-2	TRBD2	TRBV5-6	CASSTGTIGELFF	TGTGCCAGCAGCACCGGGACTATCGGGGAGCTGTTTTTT
NA	TRBJ2-7	TRBD1	TRBV5-1	CASSSLGQAYEQYF	TGCGCCAGCAGCTCACTGGGACAGGCCTACGAGCAGTACTTC
once	TRBJ2-7	TRBD1	TRBV12-3/TRBV12-4	CASSRDRGPGHYEQYF	TGTGCCAGCAGCCGGGACAGGGGGCCGGGCCACTACGAGCAGTACTTC
NA	TRBJ2-2	NA	TRBV6-1	CASRVLVIRLPRTGELFF	TGTGCCAGCAGAGTGTTAGTAATAAGACTACCTAGGACAGGGGAGCTGTTTTTT
many	TRBJ2-7	NA	TRBV12-3/TRBV12-4	CASSELNEQYF	TGTGCCAGCAGTGAACTCAACGAGCAGTACTTC
few	TRBJ2-2	TRBD1	TRBV5-5	CASSGTPGQGLTGELFF	TGTGCCAGCAGCGGGACTCCGGGACAGGGCCTCACCGGGGAGCTGTTTTTT
NA	TRBJ2-7	NA	TRBV2	CASSGFEQYF	TGTGCCAGTTCAGGGTTCGAGCAGTACTTC
few	TRBJ2-1	NA	TRBV7-9	CASSPSVGGRYEQFF	TGTGCCAGCAGCCCCAGTGTGGGGGGCCGCTATGAGCAGTTCTTC
few	TRBJ2-2	NA	TRBV24-1	CATSDLPSGELFF	TGTGCCACCAGTGATTTACCTTCCGGGGAGCTGTTTTTT
NA	TRBJ2-7	NA	TRBV5-1	CASSPQGVHEQYF	TGCGCCAGCAGTCCACAGGGAGTCCACGAGCAGTACTTC
NA	TRBJ2-7	NA	TRBV7-6	CASSLADGGHEQYF	TGTGCCAGCAGCTTAGCGGATGGTGGGCACGAGCAGTACTTC
NA	TRBJ2-3	TRBD2	TRBV6-5	CASSYSQASGGSTDTQYF	TGTGCCAGCAGTTACTCCCAAGCTAGCGGGGGCTCCACAGATACGCAGTATTTT
NA	TRBJ2-1	TRBD2	TRBV12-3/TRBV12-4	CASSLVAGGPSKQFF	TGTGCCAGCAGTTTAGTGGCGGGGGGCCCTAGTAAGCAGTTCTTC
few	TRBJ2-3	TRBD2	TRBV12-3/TRBV12-4	CASSSQSGGFTDTQYF	TGTGCCAGCAGTTCGCAGAGCGGGGGATTCACAGATACGCAGTATTTT
NA	TRBJ2-6	TRBD1	TRBV30	CACPNRDRGIGANVLTF	TGTGCCTGCCCAAACCGGGACAGGGGGATCGGGGCCAACGTCCTGACTTTC
NA	TRBJ2-1	NA	TRBV29-1	CSVAPNEQFF	TGCAGCGTTGCCCCCAATGAGCAGTTCTTC